The source of this T cell receptor beta chain is a study of Graves' ophthalmopathy and Graves' hyperthyroidism. Study summary: Before any treatment, peripheral blood was taken at the initial diagnosis.

TCR beta CDR3 amplification used RNA transcripts. Scientists carried out first-round RT-PCR using HTBI primers and then a second-round multiplex PCR. TCRdb re-called the multiplex PCR reads through MiXCR, storing one row per CDR3 protein. The data show about 620,000 distinct CDR3 sequences, 22% seen once. This clonotype was seen a few times. Recruitment covered hyperthyroidism patients aged 18 to 65 whose new diagnosis was of under 2 months' duration. Certain patients were not enrolled. These were patients with other autoimmune diseases, uncontrolled infections, pregnancy or lactation. Germline trimming cut 6 bases from V and 5 bases from J; bases unmatched to any gene: 10. CDR1 and CDR2 from the germline V gene are SNHLY and FYNNEI. The CDR3 runs to 15 residues.

Sample: peripheral blood. The chain employs TRBV2 and TRBJ1-1; 9 bases agree with TRBD1. This sequence originates from a woman aged 18-29 years with stable Graves' hyperthyroidism. Some clones in this sample may be carry-over from other donors' samples. The CDR3 sequence is CASRYPQGARTEAFF. The CDR3 DNA reads TGTGCCAGCAGATATCCACAGGGGGCGCGTACTGAAGCTTTCTTT.